This T cell receptor (beta chain) was documented in a study of T cell clonality in common variable immunodeficiency. CVID meant reduced serum IgG, IgA and/or IgM plus specific antibody deficiency. Both groups were predominantly of Caucasian heritage. For at least one year, all CVID subjects received replacement immunoglobulin. This clone was picked up many times. The antigen is unknown. The read terminates 3 residues ahead of where the CDR3 ends, so the germline J gene completes it. The protocol was immunoSEQ multiplex PCR, while the TCRdb copy is restricted to in-frame clones and leaves out a portion. The profile covers about 5,300 clones, none occurring a single time. Germline assignment: CDR1 SGHAT and CDR2 FQNNGV. This CDR3 comprises 14 residues. The V gene end was trimmed by 1 base and the J gene end by 3 bases; junction bases not matched to a gene: 1. The study, taken as a whole, reports: Compared with controls, CVID subjects had fewer shared TCRbeta clones. Reportedly, TCR beta sequences from common variable immunodeficiency showed fewer deletions and N-nucleotide insertions.

This clonotype originated in a human donor with common variable immunodeficiency. The chain recombines TRBV11-2 with TRBJ2-7; the match to TRBD1 covers 9 bases. The sample taken for sequencing was peripheral blood mononuclear cells. The DNA read from the CDR3 is TGTGCCAGCAGCTTAGCGGGACAGGGCTACGAG. Translating gives CASSLAGQGYE. From start to end, the CDR3 is CASSLAGQGYEQYF.